This T cell receptor (beta chain) originates from a study of T cells after yellow fever vaccination (dated by TCRdb to the late 2010s). For context, the study as a whole: Libraries from fractions with low cell numbers were prepared with the SMART-Seq v4 Ultra Low Input RNA kit. To track T-cell clones before and after primary and booster YFV17D yellow fever vaccination, bulk TCR alpha and beta repertoires were sequenced longitudinally. Blood was drawn at multiple timepoints before and after primary and secondary immunization, with bulk PBMC replicates and cell subsets isolated. Two healthy male donors, one aged 18 to 30 and one aged 30 to 40 years, were included in the cohort. Points the paper makes about the study in general: A small fraction of clonotypes showed up in both the CD4 and CD8 compartments, probably as a result of convergent recombination. Because the study included only a couple of donors, the extent to which the findings can be generalized is limited. Because abundant contaminating clonotypes from the bulk population could be contained in FACS-sorted repertoires, computational filtering was required. Most clones expanded after primary vaccination (about 95% of CD4 and 88% of CD8) were re-detected after the booster, suggesting that broad memory maintenance occurred. Compared with the primary T-cell response, the secondary T-cell response was weaker but faster, peaking on day 5 rather than day 15.

TCR cDNA was synthesized by 5'RACE template switching, through which a universal primer site and unique molecular identifiers were introduced. Priming of cDNA synthesis was performed from both the TCR alpha and TCR beta constant segments. Library amplification used two PCR steps, and the second PCR step added sample barcodes and sequencing adapters. Sequencing of libraries was performed on Illumina HiSeq 2500 (2x100 bp) or NovaSeq (2x150 bp). The study's processing was this. Reads were demultiplexed and collapsed into UMI consensus sequences with MIGEC, and V(D)J alignment was performed with MiXCR. Vaccine-responding clonotypes were defined with edgeR using replicate PBMC samples, requiring FDR below 0.01 and a log2 fold change above 5 up to day 15. CD4 or CD8 identity was assigned to each bulk clonotype according to whether the clonotype was present at higher abundance in the sequenced CD4 repertoire or the sequenced CD8 repertoire. Using fastp at Q25 and MiXCR, TCRdb reprocessed the public reads and kept productive beta chains. Entries that share a CDR3 protein sequence are merged under the most common genes and DNA. None of the V and J calls come from the authors' own analysis; TCRdb made them. Recorded for this sample are some 29,000 distinct CDR3 sequences; about 5% of them occurred a single time. The ten biggest clones cover about 38% of the sample.

This clonotype has a count of ten or more. Its recognized antigen is unknown. No much larger clone is present one base from it, and per-base qualities are unavailable. Read against the paper, the sample's treatment or condition label means: live attenuated yellow fever vaccine strain. PBMCs were isolated from peripheral blood using a standard Ficoll-Paque protocol. Dynabeads CD4 and CD8 positive selection kits were used to isolate the CD4 and CD8 T-cell fractions. RNA was extracted with TriZol from bulk PBMCs, CD4 and CD8 fractions, and dextramer-positive and dextramer-negative fractions. CDR1 and CDR2 are read off the germline V gene as LGHNA and YSLEER. The germline V end is reduced by 0 bases and the J end by 2 bases; junction bases left unmatched: 11. The CDR3 covers 19 residues, taking in both the cysteine and the phenylalanine. The read is trimmed to its CDR3 DNA, 57 bases read in frame from base 1.

Here the sequenced sample was CD8+ T cells sorted from PBMCs, taken 10 days after the yellow fever booster vaccination. This clonotype was sampled from a man younger than 45 who received the YFV17D yellow fever vaccine. Recombination linked TRBV4-3 to TRBJ2-5, and TRBD2 matches 11 of the central bases. The CDR3 region has the sequence CASSQDPLASGRKQETQYF. The bases read TGCGCCAGCAGCCAAGATCCCCTAGCTAGCGGGAGGAAACAAGAGACCCAGTACTTC.